These 29 T cell receptor beta chains were all obtained from the same sample, sequenced in a study of OX40 agonist ivuxolimab in advanced cancers. Generated by immunoSEQ multiplex PCR, the TCRdb table keeps only in-frame clones and is missing some. The repertoire holds about 79,000 clones, with about 89% as singletons. Sequenced material: CD4+ or CD8+ T cells sorted from blood, taken in a trial of the OX40 agonist ivuxolimab. These receptors all come from an adult with an advanced solid tumor such as melanoma, head and neck, liver or kidney cancer.

V is TRBV7-9 and J is TRBJ1-5; D remains ambiguous. V shed 9 bases and J shed 2 bases, with 8 bases lying between them. This CDR3 spans 12 amino acids. Germline assignment: CDR1 SEHNR and CDR2 FQNEAQ (reference sequence). This CDR3 reads CASTCGNQPQHF. CDR3 coding DNA: TGTGCCAGTACTTGTGGCAATCAGCCCCAGCATTTT.

The genes are TRBV7-3 and TRBJ2-3, with 7 bases fitting TRBD2. Losses at the gene ends were 5 bases for V and 0 bases for J; bases not matched to a gene: 11. Germline V CDR1 and CDR2: SGHTA, FQGTGA. The CDR3 is 17 amino acids. The CDR3 nucleotides read TGTGCCAGCAGCGTAAATCCCCAGCGGGGAAGCACAGATACGCAGTATTTT. Translating gives CASSVNPQRGSTDTQYF.

In its sample, this clone was seen once. The junction differs from germline at one of its ends, possibly a read error. This rearrangement joins TRBV7-7 to TRBJ2-2; D not resolved. The germline V gene encodes CDR1 SSHAT and CDR2 FNYEAQ (reference sequence). The CDR3 covers 13 residues. DNA for the CDR3: TGTGCTAGCAGCTCCGGAGCCTCCGGGGAGCTGTTTTTT. This encodes CASSSGASGELFF.

The genes are TRBV12-1 and TRBJ2-2; the table's D call, TRBD2, was not checked against the DNA. TRBV12-1 is described as a pseudogene. CDR3 length: 17 residues. CDR3 amino acids: CASRTRGGSLATGELFF. The CDR3 bases are TGTGCCAGCAGAACCCGTGGGGGGTCATTAGCCACCGGGGAGCTGTTTTTT.

The rearrangement joins TRBV19 to TRBJ2-3; TRBD2 matches at 9 bases. The CDR3 sequence is 15 residues long. V trimming: 7 bases; J trimming: 0 bases; junction bases outside the gene matches: 5. Germline V gives CDR1 LNHDA, CDR2 SQIVND (reference sequence). The CDR3 spells CASTTSGPSTDTQYF. For the CDR3, the DNA is TGTGCCAGTACAACTAGCGGGCCCAGCACAGATACGCAGTATTTT. The complete variable domain, with remaining parts taken from reference TRBV19 and TRBJ2-3, reads DGGITQSPKYLFRKEGQNVTLSCEQNLNHDAMYWYRQDPGQGLRLIYYSQIVNDFQKGDIAEGYSVSREKKESFPLTVTSAQKNPTAFYLCASTTSGPSTDTQYFGPGTRLTVL.

In this sample, this clone turned up once. V gene TRBV11-2 combines with J gene TRBJ2-1; 12 bases align to TRBD2. V lost 0 bases to trimming and J lost 10 bases; unmatched junction nucleotides: 10. The germline gives CDR1 SGHAT, CDR2 FQNNGV. The CDR3 is 17 amino acids. CDR3 region: CASSLDQLAGGREEQFF. Here the CDR3 DNA reads TGTGCCAGCAGCTTAGATCAACTAGCGGGAGGTAGAGAAGAGCAGTTCTTC.

This clone was seen more than once but under ten times. V is TRBV19 and J is TRBJ2-3, with 8 bases fitting TRBD1. The CDR3 is made up of 17 amino acids. Germline V gene lookup returns CDR1 LNHDA and CDR2 SQIVND (reference sequence). V lost 4 bases and J lost 1; bases outside the gene matches: 10. The DNA of the CDR3 is TGTGCCAGTAGTAGCCCTCCCGACAGGGGTGGCACAGATACGCAGTATTTT. Translated: CASSSPPDRGGTDTQYF. Variable domain in full (rest from reference TRBV19 and TRBJ2-3): DGGITQSPKYLFRKEGQNVTLSCEQNLNHDAMYWYRQDPGQGLRLIYYSQIVNDFQKGDIAEGYSVSREKKESFPLTVTSAQKNPTAFYLCASSSPPDRGGTDTQYFGPGTRLTVL.

This chain connects TRBV7-8 to TRBJ1-2, with no clear D. Between the trimmed V and J ends, which lost 2 bases and 1 base, there was a span of 8 bases. This CDR3 contains 14 residues. From germline, CDR1 is SGHVS and CDR2 FQNEAQ. This CDR3 is CASSLSWGNYGYTF. CDR3 bases: TGTGCCAGCAGCTTAAGCTGGGGTAACTATGGCTACACCTTC. The full variable domain, its missing parts supplied by reference TRBV7-8 and TRBJ1-2, is GAGVSQSPRYKVAKRGQDVALRCDPISGHVSLFWYQQALGQGPEFLTYFQNEAQLDKSGLPSDRFFAERPEGSVSTLKIQRTQQEDSAVYLCASSLSWGNYGYTFGSGTRLTVV.

The J gene is TRBJ1-1, the V gene TRBV10-3; no reliable D call. V lost 6 bases and J lost 1, with 3 bases in between. Per the germline V gene, CDR1 is ENHRY and CDR2 is SYGVKD. The CDR3 sequence is 11 residues long. The CDR3: CAIRENTEAFF. The CDR3 DNA is TGTGCCATCAGGGAGAACACTGAAGCTTTCTTT.

The rearrangement uses TRBV4-2 and TRBJ2-2; D remains unclear. The CDR3 spans 16 residues. In germline, CDR1 is LGHNA, CDR2 YNFKEQ. The V and J ends lost 2 bases and 2 bases respectively, with 12 bases between them. The CDR3 bases are TGTGCCAGCAGCCAAAGTCTAGGCCTTAACACCGGGGAGCTGTTTTTT. Translation gives CASSQSLGLNTGELFF.

This chain uses TRBV21-1 with TRBJ2-7; no check of the table's D call, TRBD2, against the DNA was made. TRBV21-1 is shown as a pseudogene. CDR3 length: 17 residues. The CDR3 is CASSSPSGSLVSYEQYF. CDR3 sequence (DNA): TGTGCCAGCAGCAGCCCTAGCGGGAGCTTAGTATCCTACGAGCAGTACTTC.

The rearrangement joins TRBV7-6 to TRBJ2-1; 8 nucleotides align to TRBD1. V trimming: 6 bases; J trimming: 7 bases; junction bases outside the gene matches: 14. Germline loops: CDR1 SGHVS, CDR2 FNYEAQ. The CDR3 contains 16 residues. The CDR3 DNA sequence: TGTGCCAGCAGTTCCAACCCGGGACAGGTCGGGAATGAGCAGTTCTTC. It codes for CASSSNPGQVGNEQFF.

The chain has TRBV10-3 and TRBJ1-2; D call uncertain. The CDR3 extends over 15 amino acids. Per germline, CDR1 ENHRY and CDR2 SYGVKD. V lost 3 bases and J 6 bases, leaving 17 bases between the germline ends. The CDR3 loop reads CAISDGEGLYHGYTF. CDR3 nucleotide sequence: TGTGCCATCAGTGACGGGGAAGGTCTTTACCATGGCTACACCTTC.

The chain couples TRBV9 to TRBJ1-3; 8 nucleotides line up with TRBD1. V lost 3 bases and J lost 7; bases outside the gene matches: 9. This CDR3 has 15 amino acids. Germline V CDR1 and CDR2: SGDLS, YYNGEE. The CDR3 DNA reads as TGTGCCAGCAGCGGACGACAGGGGCTCTGGAACACCATATATTTT. The encoded protein is CASSGRQGLWNTIYF.

By share, this clone counts as medium-sized. The chain couples TRBV18 to TRBJ1-2; the D gene is possibly TRBD1 (6 bases). Trimming took 5 bases from V and 7 from J, leaving 11 bases between them. CDR1 and CDR2 from the germline V gene are KGHSH and LQKENI. The CDR3 contains 12 residues. DNA for the CDR3: TGTGCCAGCTCATCCGGGACATTTGGCTACACCTTC. Its translation is CASSSGTFGYTF.

This clone was seen only a few times. The V call is TRBV19, the J call TRBJ2-1, with 7 bases aligning to TRBD1. Germline loops: CDR1 LNHDA, CDR2 SQIVND (reference sequence). The CDR3 sequence is 16 residues long. Trimming removed 5 bases from V and 4 bases from J; junction bases left unmatched: 11. DNA for the CDR3: TGTGCCAGTAGTCGGTTAGGGGACAGAAAATACAATGAGCAGTTCTTC. Protein product: CASSRLGDRKYNEQFF.

The chain joins TRBV6-1 to TRBJ2-1, with no clear D. CDR1 and CDR2 (germline): MNHNS, SASEGT. Trimming shortened V by 1 base and J by 6 bases, and 13 bases separated the two germline ends. The CDR3 consists of 15 residues. CDR3 DNA sequence: TGTGCCAGCAGTGAAGGTCCCGGGCCAGGCAATGAGCAGTTCTTC. Amino acids: CASSEGPGPGNEQFF.

The V call is TRBV27, the J call TRBJ1-1, with D tentatively TRBD1 (5 bases). CDR1 is MNHEY and CDR2 is SMNVEV in the germline V gene (reference sequence). V was shortened by 5 bases and J by 4 bases, with 17 bases between the two germline ends. The CDR3 loop spans 15 amino acids. CDR3 nucleotide sequence: TGTGCCAGCAGTGACTGGGACGGCCGGGGCACTGAAGCTTTCTTT. Amino acids: CASSDWDGRGTEAFF.

The chain carries TRBV7-3 and TRBJ2-5; 7 bases align to TRBD2. The CDR3 runs to 15 residues. The V segment lost 4 bases and the J segment 5 bases; nucleotides outside the gene matches: 10. From germline, CDR1 is SGHTA and CDR2 FQGTGA. The CDR3 coding sequence is TGTGCCAGCAGCTCAACCGGCGGGGGTATGGAGACCCAGTACTTC. This encodes CASSSTGGGMETQYF. Full variable domain (outside the CDR3, taken from reference TRBV7-3 and TRBJ2-5): GAGVSQTPSNKVTEKGKYVELRCDPISGHTALYWYRQSLGQGPEFLIYFQGTGAADDSGLPNDRFFAVRPEGSVSTLKIQRTERGDSAVYLCASSSTGGGMETQYFGPGTRLLVL.

This clone was seen a handful of times. This sequence joins TRBV19 and TRBJ1-1; maybe TRBD1 (6 bases). Trimming took 9 bases from V and 0 from J, leaving 11 bases between them. Germline V gene sequence: CDR1 LNHDA, CDR2 SQIVND (reference sequence). This CDR3 contains 13 residues. The CDR3 reads CASTGHLNTEAFF. The CDR3 coding sequence is TGTGCCAGCACGGGACACTTGAACACTGAAGCTTTCTTT.

This chain links TRBV19 with TRBJ2-1; D tentatively reads TRBD1 or TRBD2 (6 bases each). V was shortened by 1 base and J by 6 bases, with 13 bases between the two germline ends. The CDR3 extends over 15 amino acids. CDR1 is LNHDA, CDR2 SQIVND, per germline (reference sequence). The CDR3 loop is CASSIAVRGGNEQFF. CDR3 nucleotide sequence: TGTGCCAGTAGTATAGCAGTCAGGGGAGGCAATGAGCAGTTCTTC.

J is TRBJ1-2 and V is TRBV6-4; D is undetermined. V lost 4 bases, J lost 4 bases, and 10 bases lay in between. Germline V gene sequence: CDR1 MRHNA, CDR2 SNTAGT. The CDR3 loop spans 13 amino acids. CDR3 sequence (DNA): TGTGCCAGCAGTGGGCAACGAGGCTATGGCTACACCTTC. Its protein is CASSGQRGYGYTF.

The chain combines TRBV5-1 with TRBJ2-7; D unresolved. Germline-derived CDR1 and CDR2 are SGHRS and YFSETQ. This CDR3 has 13 amino acids. The V and J ends lost 0 bases and 1 base respectively, with 5 bases between them. CDR3 DNA: TGCGCCAGCAGCTTGGCCGTTTCCTACGAGCAGTACTTC. Translation: CASSLAVSYEQYF.

This rearrangement joins TRBV5-1 to TRBJ2-5, with 7 bases that match TRBD1. Per germline, CDR1 SGHRS and CDR2 YFSETQ. This CDR3 is built from 16 residues. V trimming: 4 bases; J trimming: 4 bases; junction bases outside the gene matches: 13. In DNA, the CDR3 is TGCGCCAGCAGCCCCCTTATAGGGGCAGGGGGAGAGACCCAGTACTTC. Its translation is CASSPLIGAGGETQYF. Full variable domain (rest looked up from reference TRBV5-1 and TRBJ2-5): KAGVTQTPRYLIKTRGQQVTLSCSPISGHRSVSWYQQTPGQGLQFLFEYFSETQRNKGNFPGRFSGRQFSNSRSEMNVSTLELGDSALYLCASSPLIGAGGETQYFGPGTRLLVL.

The CDR3 sequence: CASSLLGLVDTQYF. In DNA form, the CDR3 reads TGTGCCAGCAGTTTATTGGGGTTAGTGGATACGCAGTATTTT. The rearrangement links TRBV27 to TRBJ2-3; D is ambiguous. The CDR3 contains 14 residues. Trimming pared 1 base from V and 6 bases from J, leaving 11 bases between. The germline CDR1 and CDR2 sequences are MNHEY and SMNVEV (reference sequence).

This chain links TRBV5-4 with TRBJ1-4; D might be TRBD1 (5 bases). Trimming took off 7 bases at V and 3 bases at J, with 7 bases between the two ends. The V gene's germline CDR1 is SGHNT and CDR2 YYREEE (reference sequence). This CDR3 spans 12 amino acids. This chain's CDR3 is CASGGANEKLFF. The CDR3 DNA reads as TGTGCCAGCGGGGGGGCTAATGAAAAACTGTTTTTT.

The chain carries TRBV5-1 and TRBJ2-2; D ambiguous. Per germline, CDR1 SGHRS and CDR2 YFSETQ. Trimming took 0 bases from V and 6 from J, leaving 9 bases between them. This CDR3 has 14 residues. In nucleotides, the CDR3 is TGCGCCAGCAGCTTGGGCGGCTCCCCCGGGGAGCTGTTTTTT. This codes for CASSLGGSPGELFF. The complete variable domain, with remaining parts taken from reference TRBV5-1 and TRBJ2-2, reads KAGVTQTPRYLIKTRGQQVTLSCSPISGHRSVSWYQQTPGQGLQFLFEYFSETQRNKGNFPGRFSGRQFSNSRSEMNVSTLELGDSALYLCASSLGGSPGELFFGEGSRLTVL.

The chain's CDR3 is CASSAGTGLKAFF. The DNA of the CDR3 is TGTGCCAGCTCAGCGGGGACAGGGCTAAAAGCTTTCTTT. This chain links TRBV18 with TRBJ1-1, with 9 bases identical to TRBD1. Germline V gene sequence: CDR1 KGHSH, CDR2 LQKENI. Unmatched junction bases numbered 7, after V lost 5 bases and J lost 9 bases. The CDR3 runs 13 residues. Together with reference TRBV18 and TRBJ1-1, the CDR3 gives the full variable domain: NAGVMQNPRHLVRRRGQEARLRCSPMKGHSHVYWYRQLPEEGLKFMVYLQKENIIDESGMPKERFSAEFPKEGPSILRIQQVVRGDSAAYFCASSAGTGLKAFFGQGTRLTVV.

V usage is TRBV2 and J usage is TRBJ2-5; D unresolved. CDR1 and CDR2 (germline): SNHLY, FYNNEI. The V gene lost 0 bases and the J gene lost 1 base, with 12 bases spanning the gap. CDR3 length: 16 residues. The CDR3 sequence: CASSEASGHGQETQYF. As DNA, the CDR3 is TGTGCCAGCAGTGAAGCATCGGGCCACGGCCAAGAGACCCAGTACTTC.